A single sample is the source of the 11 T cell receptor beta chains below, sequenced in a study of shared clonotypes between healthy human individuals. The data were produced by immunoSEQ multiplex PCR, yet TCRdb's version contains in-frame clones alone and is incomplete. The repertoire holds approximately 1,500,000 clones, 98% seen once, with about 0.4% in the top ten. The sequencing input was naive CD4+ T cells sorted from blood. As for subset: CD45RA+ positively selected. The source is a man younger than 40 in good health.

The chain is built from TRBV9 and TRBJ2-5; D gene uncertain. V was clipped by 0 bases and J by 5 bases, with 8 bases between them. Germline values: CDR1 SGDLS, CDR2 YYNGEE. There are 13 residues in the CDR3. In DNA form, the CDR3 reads TGTGCCAGCAGCGTAGGGTTCCACGAGACCCAGTACTTC. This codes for CASSVGFHETQYF.

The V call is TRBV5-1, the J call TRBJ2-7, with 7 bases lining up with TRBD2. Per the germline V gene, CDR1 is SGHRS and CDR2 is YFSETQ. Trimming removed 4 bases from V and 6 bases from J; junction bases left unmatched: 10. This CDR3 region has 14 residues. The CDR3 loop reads CASSPGRAHGEQYF. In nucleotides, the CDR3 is TGCGCCAGCAGCCCGGGGAGGGCGCATGGCGAGCAGTACTTC.

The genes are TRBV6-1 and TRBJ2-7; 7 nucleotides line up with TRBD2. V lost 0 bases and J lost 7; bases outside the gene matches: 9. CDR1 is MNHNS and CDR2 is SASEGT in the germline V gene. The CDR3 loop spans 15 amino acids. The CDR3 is CASSEAGAGSSEQYF. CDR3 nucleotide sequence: TGTGCCAGCAGTGAAGCCGGAGCGGGATCCTCGGAGCAGTACTTC.

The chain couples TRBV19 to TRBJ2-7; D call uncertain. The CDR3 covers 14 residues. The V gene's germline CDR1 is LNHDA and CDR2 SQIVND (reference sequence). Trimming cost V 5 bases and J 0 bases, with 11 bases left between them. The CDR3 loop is CASSPSMSSYEQYF. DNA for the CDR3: TGTGCCAGTAGTCCGTCTATGAGCTCCTACGAGCAGTACTTC.

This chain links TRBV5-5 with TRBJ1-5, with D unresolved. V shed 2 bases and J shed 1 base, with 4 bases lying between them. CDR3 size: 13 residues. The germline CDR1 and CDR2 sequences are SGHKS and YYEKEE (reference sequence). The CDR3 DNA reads TGTGCCAGCAGCTTTTCGAGCAATCAGCCCCAGCATTTT. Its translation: CASSFSSNQPQHF.

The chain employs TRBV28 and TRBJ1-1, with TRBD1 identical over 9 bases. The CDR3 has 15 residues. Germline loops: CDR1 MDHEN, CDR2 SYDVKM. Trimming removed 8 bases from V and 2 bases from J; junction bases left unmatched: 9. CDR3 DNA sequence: TGTGCCAGCCCCGGGACAGGGTCGTTCAACACTGAAGCTTTCTTT. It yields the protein CASPGTGSFNTEAFF.

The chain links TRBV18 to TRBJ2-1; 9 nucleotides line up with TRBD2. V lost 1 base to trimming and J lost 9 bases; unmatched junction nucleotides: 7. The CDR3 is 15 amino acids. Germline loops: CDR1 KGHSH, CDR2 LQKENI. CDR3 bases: TGTGCCAGCTCACCACGGGCGGGAGGGCCGGCTGAGCAGTTCTTC. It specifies CASSPRAGGPAEQFF.

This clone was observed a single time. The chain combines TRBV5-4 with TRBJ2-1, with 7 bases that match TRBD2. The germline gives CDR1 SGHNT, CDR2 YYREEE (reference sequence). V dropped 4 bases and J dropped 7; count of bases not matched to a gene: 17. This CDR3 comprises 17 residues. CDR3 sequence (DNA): TGTGCCAGCAGCCAAGGCTGGGCGAGCGGGAAGGCAAATGAGCAGTTCTTC. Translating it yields CASSQGWASGKANEQFF.

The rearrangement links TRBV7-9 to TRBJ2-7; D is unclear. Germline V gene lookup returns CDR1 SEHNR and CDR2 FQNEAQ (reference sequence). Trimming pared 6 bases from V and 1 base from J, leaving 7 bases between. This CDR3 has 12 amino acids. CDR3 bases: TGTGCCAGCAGAGGTCAGTCCTACGAGCAGTACTTC. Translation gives CASRGQSYEQYF. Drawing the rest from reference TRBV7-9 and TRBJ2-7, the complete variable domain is DTGVSQNPRHKITKRGQNVTFRCDPISEHNRLYWYRQTLGQGPEFLTYFQNEAQLEKSRLLSDRFSAERPKGSFSTLEIQRTEQGDSAMYLCASRGQSYEQYFGPGTRLTVT.

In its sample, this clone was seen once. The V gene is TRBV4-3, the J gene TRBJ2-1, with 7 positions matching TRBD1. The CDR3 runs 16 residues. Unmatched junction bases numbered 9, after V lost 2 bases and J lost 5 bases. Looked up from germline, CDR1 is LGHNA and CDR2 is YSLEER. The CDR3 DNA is TGCGCCAGCAGCCAACATCCGGGACAGACCAACAATGAGCAGTTCTTC. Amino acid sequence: CASSQHPGQTNNEQFF.

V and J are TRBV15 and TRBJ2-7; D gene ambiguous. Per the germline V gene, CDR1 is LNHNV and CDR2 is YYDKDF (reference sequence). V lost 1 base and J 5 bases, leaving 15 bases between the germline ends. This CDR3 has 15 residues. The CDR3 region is CATSRVFPDLDEQYF. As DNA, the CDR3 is TGTGCCACCAGCAGAGTATTTCCCGACCTCGACGAGCAGTACTTC.